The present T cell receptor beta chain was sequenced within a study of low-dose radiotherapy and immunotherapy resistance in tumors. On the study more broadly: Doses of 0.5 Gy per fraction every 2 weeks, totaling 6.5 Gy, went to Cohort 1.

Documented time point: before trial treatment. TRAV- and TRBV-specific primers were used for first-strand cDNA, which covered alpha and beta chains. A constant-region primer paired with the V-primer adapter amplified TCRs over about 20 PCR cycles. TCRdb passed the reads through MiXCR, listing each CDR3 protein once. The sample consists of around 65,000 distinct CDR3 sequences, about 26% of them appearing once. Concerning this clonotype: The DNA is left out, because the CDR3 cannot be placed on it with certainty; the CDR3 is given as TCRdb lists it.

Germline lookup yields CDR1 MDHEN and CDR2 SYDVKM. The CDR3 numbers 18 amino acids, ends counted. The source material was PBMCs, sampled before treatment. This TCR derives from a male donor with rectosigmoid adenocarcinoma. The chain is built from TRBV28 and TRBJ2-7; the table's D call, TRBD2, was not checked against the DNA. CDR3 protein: CASSIYLCSGGRSNEQYF.